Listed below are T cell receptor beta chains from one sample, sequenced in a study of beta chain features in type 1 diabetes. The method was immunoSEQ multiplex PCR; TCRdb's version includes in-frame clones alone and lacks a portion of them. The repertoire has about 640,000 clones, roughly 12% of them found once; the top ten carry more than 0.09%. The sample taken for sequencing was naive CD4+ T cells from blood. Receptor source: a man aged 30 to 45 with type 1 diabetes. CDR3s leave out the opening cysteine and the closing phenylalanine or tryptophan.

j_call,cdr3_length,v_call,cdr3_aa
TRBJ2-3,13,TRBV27,ASSLQAGGLDTQY
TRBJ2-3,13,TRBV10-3,ATKTSGGTTDTQY
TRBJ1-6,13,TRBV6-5,ASRLIQGGNSPLH
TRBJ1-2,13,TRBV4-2,ASSQEGRDSRSYT
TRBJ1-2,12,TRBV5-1,ASTTQPGSSGYT
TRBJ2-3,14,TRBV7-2,ASSSEQGTRTDTQY
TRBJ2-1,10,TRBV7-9,ASSRSSPEQF
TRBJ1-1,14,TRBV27,ASSWRMDRESTEAF
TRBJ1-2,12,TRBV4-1,ASSQRTPNYGYT
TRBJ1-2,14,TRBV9,ASSPTAGGQSYGYT
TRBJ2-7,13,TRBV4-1,ASSPIAGARYEQY
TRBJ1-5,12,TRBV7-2,ASSLGPAAEPQH
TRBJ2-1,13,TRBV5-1,ASSLTSGGPNEQF
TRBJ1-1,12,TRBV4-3,ASSQEKGGTEAF
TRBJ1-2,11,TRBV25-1,ASSEWQGDGYT
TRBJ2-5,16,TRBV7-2,ASSLEPGLAGDQETQY
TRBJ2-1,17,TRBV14,ASSPQLAGGPPSYNEQF
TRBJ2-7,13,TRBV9,ASSEGTGPFGEQY
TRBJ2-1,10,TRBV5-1,ASSLQGIEQF
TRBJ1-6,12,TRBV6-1,ASDNRGLDSPLH
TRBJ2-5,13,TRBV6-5,ASSSLTSGQETQY
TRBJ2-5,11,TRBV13,ASSRLAAETQY
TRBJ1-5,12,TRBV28,ASSPPGKGQPQH
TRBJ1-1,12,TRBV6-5,ASSADRGLTEAF
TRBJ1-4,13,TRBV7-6,ASSLAQGAVEKLF
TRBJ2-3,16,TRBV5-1,ASSFSGLAGATTDTQY
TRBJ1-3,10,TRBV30,AGRTDGNTIY
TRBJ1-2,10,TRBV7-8,ASGQERYGYT
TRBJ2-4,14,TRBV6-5,ASSYEPGQGTIIQY
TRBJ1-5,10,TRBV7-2,ASRENNQPQH
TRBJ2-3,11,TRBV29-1,SVAIRESDTQY
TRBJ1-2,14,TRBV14,ASSQDDGTARGGYT
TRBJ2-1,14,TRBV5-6,ASSPLGTSEYNEQF
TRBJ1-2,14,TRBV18,ASSISGGTGNYGYT
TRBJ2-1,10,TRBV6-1,ASSGSFGEQF
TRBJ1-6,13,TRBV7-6,ASSLEWGAASPLH
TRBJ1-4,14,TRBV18,ASSHGTANSNEKLF
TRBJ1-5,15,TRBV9,ASSVLLSEKGNQPQH
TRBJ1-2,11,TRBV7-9,ASRTGTGGGYT
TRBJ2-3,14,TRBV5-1,ASSLVNGGDTDTQY
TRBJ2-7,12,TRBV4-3,ASSQVVHSNEQY
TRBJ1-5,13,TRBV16,ASSQSRTGYQPQH
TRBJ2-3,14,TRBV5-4,ASSQGGDRGTDTQY
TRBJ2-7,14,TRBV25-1,ASTAPTLRGRYEQY
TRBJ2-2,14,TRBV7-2,ASSQEGAANTGELF